This T cell receptor (beta chain) was captured by sequencing in a study of cytomegalovirus exposure and HLA in healthy donors. In the study overall: A preliminary data release comprised roughly 85 million unique TCRs obtained from HLA-typed donors.

Findings of the study overall: A later analysis found that most CMV-associated TCR beta chains appeared HLA-restricted. TCR beta chains associated with HLA were, in a later analysis, more clonally expanded than equally common others. Previous analysis showed most TCR beta V segments were productive about 90% or about 30% of the time.

The PCR contained 60 Vbeta and 13 Jbeta primers. Generated by immunoSEQ multiplex PCR, the TCRdb table keeps only in-frame clones and is missing some. The table lists roughly 100,000 clones, approximately 64% of them singletons. This CDR3 is built from 14 residues. V dropped 2 bases and J dropped 2 bases, with 9 bases sitting between them. CDR1 and CDR2 from the germline V gene are LGHNT and FRNRAP. Comment on this clone: Its antigen remains unknown.

The receptor's source is a woman in her fifties or sixties in good health and CMV-seronegative. The chain couples TRBV12-5 to TRBJ1-1, with D uncertain. The sequencing sample was made of PBMCs. The CDR3 loop is CASGLSYRNTEAFF. CDR3 nucleotide sequence: TGTGCTAGTGGTTTGTCTTACAGAAACACTGAAGCTTTCTTT.